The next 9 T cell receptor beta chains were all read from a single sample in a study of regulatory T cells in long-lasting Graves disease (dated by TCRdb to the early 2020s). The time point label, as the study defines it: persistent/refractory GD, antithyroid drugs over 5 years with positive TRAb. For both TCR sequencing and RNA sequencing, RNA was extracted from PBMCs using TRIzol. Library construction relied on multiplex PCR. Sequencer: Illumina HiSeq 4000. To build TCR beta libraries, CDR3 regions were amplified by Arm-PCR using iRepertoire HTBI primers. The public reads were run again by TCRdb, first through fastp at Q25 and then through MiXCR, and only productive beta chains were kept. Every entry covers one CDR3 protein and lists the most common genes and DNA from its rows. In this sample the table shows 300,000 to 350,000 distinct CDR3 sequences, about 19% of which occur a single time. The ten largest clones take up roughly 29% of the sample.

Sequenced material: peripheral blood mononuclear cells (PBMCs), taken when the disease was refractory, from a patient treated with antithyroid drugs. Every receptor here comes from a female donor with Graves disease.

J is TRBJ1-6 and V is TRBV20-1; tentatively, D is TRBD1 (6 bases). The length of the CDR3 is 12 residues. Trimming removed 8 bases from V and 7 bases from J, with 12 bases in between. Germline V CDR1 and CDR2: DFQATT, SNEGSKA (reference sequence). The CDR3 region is CSTGTRNSPLHF. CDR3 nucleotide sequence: TGCAGTACCGGGACAAGAAATTCACCCCTCCACTTT.

The CDR3 region is CASSIQGISGELFF. DNA of the CDR3: TGTGCCAGCAGCATACAGGGTATCTCCGGGGAGCTGTTTTTT. The chain is built from TRBV7-8 and TRBJ2-2, with a possible D match to TRBD1 (6 bases). Between the trimmed V and J ends, which lost 5 bases and 6 bases, there was a span of 13 bases. The CDR3 extends over 14 amino acids. Germline CDR1 is SGHVS and CDR2 is FQNEAQ.

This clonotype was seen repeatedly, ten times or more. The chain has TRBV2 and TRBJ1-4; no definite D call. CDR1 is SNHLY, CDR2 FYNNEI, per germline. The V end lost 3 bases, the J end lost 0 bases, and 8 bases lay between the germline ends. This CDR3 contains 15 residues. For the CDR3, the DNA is TGTGCCAGCAGTGACGGGTCTCCAACTAATGAAAAACTGTTTTTT. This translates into CASSDGSPTNEKLFF.

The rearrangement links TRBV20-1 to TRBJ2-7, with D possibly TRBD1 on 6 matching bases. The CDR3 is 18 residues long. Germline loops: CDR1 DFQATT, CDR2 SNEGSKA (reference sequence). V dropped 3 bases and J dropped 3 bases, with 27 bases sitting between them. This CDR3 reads CSASFRRPPRGQDYEQYF. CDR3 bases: TGCAGTGCTAGTTTCCGCCGCCCCCCTCGGGGACAAGACTACGAGCAGTACTTC.

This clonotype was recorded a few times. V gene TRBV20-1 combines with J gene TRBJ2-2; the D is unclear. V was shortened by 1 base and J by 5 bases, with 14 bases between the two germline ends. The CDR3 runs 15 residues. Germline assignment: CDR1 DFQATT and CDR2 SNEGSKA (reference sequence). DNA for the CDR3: TGCAGTGCTAGAGTCCCTTCGATGGGGACCGGGGAGCTGTTTTTT. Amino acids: CSARVPSMGTGELFF.

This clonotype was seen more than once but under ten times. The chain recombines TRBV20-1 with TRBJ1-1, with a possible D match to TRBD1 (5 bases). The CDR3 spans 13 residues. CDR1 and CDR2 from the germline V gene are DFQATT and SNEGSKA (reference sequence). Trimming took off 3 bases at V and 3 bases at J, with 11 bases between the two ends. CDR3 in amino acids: CSASVRAHTEAFF. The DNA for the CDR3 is TGCAGTGCTAGTGTCAGGGCGCACACTGAAGCTTTCTTT.

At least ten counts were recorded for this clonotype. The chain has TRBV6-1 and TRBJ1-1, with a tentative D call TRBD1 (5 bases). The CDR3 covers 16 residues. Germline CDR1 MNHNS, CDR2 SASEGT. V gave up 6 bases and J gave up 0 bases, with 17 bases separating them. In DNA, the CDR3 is TGTGCCAGCAGCCACCGGGCAGGGTTCATGAACACTGAAGCTTTCTTT. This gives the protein CASSHRAGFMNTEAFF.

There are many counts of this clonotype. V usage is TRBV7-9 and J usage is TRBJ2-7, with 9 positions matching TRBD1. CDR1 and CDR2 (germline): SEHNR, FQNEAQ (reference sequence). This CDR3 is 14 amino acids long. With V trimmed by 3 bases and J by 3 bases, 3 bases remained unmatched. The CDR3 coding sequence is TGTGCCAGCAGCTTCGGGGACAGGGTCTACGAGCAGTACTTC. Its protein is CASSFGDRVYEQYF.

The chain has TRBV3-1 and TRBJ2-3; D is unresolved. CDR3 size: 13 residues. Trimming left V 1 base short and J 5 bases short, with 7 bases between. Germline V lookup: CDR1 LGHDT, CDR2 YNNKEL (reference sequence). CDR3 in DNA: TGTGCCAGCAGCCAAGGGTGGGAAGATACGCAGTATTTT. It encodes CASSQGWEDTQYF.